These 7 T cell receptor beta chains were sequenced from one sample in a study of Graves' ophthalmopathy and Graves' hyperthyroidism. The study amplified TCR beta CDR3 regions using RNA transcripts. Second-round multiplex PCR came after first-round RT-PCR with HTBI primers. TCRdb ran MiXCR on the multiplex PCR reads and lists one entry per CDR3 protein. The sample has a few hundred thousand distinct CDR3 sequences, over 15% seen once. The specimen sequenced was peripheral blood. These receptors were taken from a woman aged 18-35 years with stable Graves' hyperthyroidism.

This clonotype showed up just a few times. The CDR3 spells CASSRTGDHGYTF. As DNA, the CDR3 is TGTGCCAGCTCCCGAACAGGGGATCATGGCTACACCTTC. The chain couples TRBV18 to TRBJ1-2, with 7 bases lining up with TRBD1. The CDR3 totals 13 residues. The germline gives CDR1 KGHSH, CDR2 LQKENI. Unmatched junction bases numbered 7, after V lost 6 bases and J lost 6 bases.

This clonotype has a count of ten or more. At one end, the junction sequence differs from germline, possibly due to a read error. V usage is TRBV11-2 and J usage is TRBJ1-1, with D possibly TRBD1 on 5 matching bases. Germline CDR1 and CDR2: SGHAT and FQNNGV. CDR3 size: 16 residues. CDR3 bases: TGTGCCAGCAGCCTAGAATGGGGGAGCGTGAACACTGAAGCTTTCTTT. Its translation: CASSLEWGSVNTEAFF.

This clonotype was seen ten or more times. The chain employs TRBV27 and TRBJ1-5; 7 nucleotides match TRBD1. The V gene end was trimmed by 0 bases and the J gene end by 7 bases; junction bases not matched to a gene: 3. Germline-derived CDR1 and CDR2 are MNHEY and SMNVEV (reference sequence). CDR3 size: 14 residues. The CDR3 sequence is CASSLSGGYQPQHF. CDR3 nucleotides: TGTGCCAGCAGTTTATCAGGGGGCTACCAGCCCCAGCATTTT.

This clonotype was found many times. J is TRBJ2-7 and V is TRBV6-2 or TRBV6-3; a possible D gene is TRBD2 (7 bases). The CDR3 has 20 residues. Trimming cost V 8 bases and J 0 bases, with 32 bases left between them. The germline CDR1 and CDR2 sequences are MNHEY and SVGEGT. CDR3 sequence: CASGFWDTRPLREASYEQYF. In nucleotides, the CDR3 is TGTGCCAGCGGGTTTTGGGACACGAGACCTCTTCGGGAGGCCTCCTACGAGCAGTACTTC.

This clonotype appeared many times. The rearrangement uses TRBV6-2 or TRBV6-3 and TRBJ1-2; TRBD1 agrees at 10 bases. Trimming removed 6 bases from V and 2 bases from J; junction bases left unmatched: 3. CDR1 is MNHEY and CDR2 is SVGEGT in the germline V gene. The CDR3 is 14 residues long. The CDR3 sequence: CASRTGGKNYGYTF. For the CDR3, the DNA is TGTGCCAGCAGGACAGGGGGCAAAAACTATGGCTACACCTTC.

This clonotype was picked up many times. The chain is built from TRBV7-3 and TRBJ2-2, with 8 bases that match TRBD1. J was trimmed by 5 bases and V by 4 bases; bases with no gene match: 3. The CDR3 spans 14 residues. The germline gives CDR1 SGHTA, CDR2 FQGTGA. The CDR3 loop is CASSSDRATGELFF. The CDR3 coding sequence is TGTGCCAGCAGCTCGGACAGGGCGACCGGGGAGCTGTTTTTT. Full variable domain (missing parts from reference TRBV7-3 and TRBJ2-2): GAGVSQTPSNKVTEKGKYVELRCDPISGHTALYWYRQSLGQGPEFLIYFQGTGAADDSGLPNDRFFAVRPEGSVSTLKIQRTERGDSAVYLCASSSDRATGELFFGEGSRLTVL.

A few counts support this clonotype. The chain links TRBV20-1 to TRBJ1-2, with TRBD1 identical over 7 bases. Germline trimming cut 6 bases from V and 6 bases from J; bases unmatched to any gene: 13. Germline V gene lookup returns CDR1 DFQATT and CDR2 SNEGSKA (reference sequence). CDR3 length: 14 residues. CDR3 nucleotide sequence: TGCAGTGCCCACCTAGGGAGGGGACAGCATGGCTACACCTTC. Protein sequence: CSAHLGRGQHGYTF.